This TCR beta chain derives from a study of blood T cell repertoires in COVID-19. Study overall: T cells, B-cell-depleted T cells, or PBMCs provided the cDNA or gDNA that served as material.

CDR3 length: 13 residues. V was pared by 1 base and J by 14 bases, with 12 bases between. The germline V gene has CDR1 MDHEN and CDR2 SYDVKM. Grouping used clinical history reported by participants in a survey and questionnaire. The repertoire was sequenced with immunoSEQ multiplex PCR; TCRdb's copy has only in-frame clones and lacks some. The sample includes 200,000 or so clones, 86% of them seen just once. The clonotype comes from a middle-aged woman with acute COVID-19. The sequenced sample was PBMCs or T cells enriched from blood (not recorded which). This chain connects TRBV28 to TRBJ1-6; D call uncertain. Written as DNA, the CDR3 is TGTGCCAGCAGTTTATCGGGCGGGGTGACCCTCCACTTT. This gives the protein CASSLSGGVTLHF.